These 22 T cell receptor beta chains were all obtained from the same sample, sequenced in a study of blood T cell repertoires in COVID-19. Method: immunoSEQ multiplex PCR; TCRdb's copy keeps in-frame clones and lacks some. The repertoire holds 150,000 to 190,000 clones, with about nine tenths as singletons. Sample: peripheral blood. All receptors derive from a woman in her 70s with acute or convalescent COVID-19.

The chain is built from TRBV6-5 and TRBJ2-7; D perhaps matches TRBD1 (6 bases). This CDR3 has 14 amino acids. Germline CDR1 and CDR2: MNHEY and SVGAGI. The V end was cut by 6 bases, the J end by 5 bases, with 17 bases between. For the CDR3, the DNA is TGTGCCAGCAGCCCGAGGAACAGGGAAGACGAGCAGTACGTC. Encoded protein: CASSPRNREDEQYV.

The chain couples TRBV6-4 to TRBJ2-7, with D perhaps matching TRBD1 (5 bases). The CDR3 sequence is 12 residues long. Trimming stripped 7 bases from V and 3 bases from J, with 10 bases between. Germline V lookup: CDR1 MRHNA, CDR2 SNTAGT. The CDR3 bases are TGTGCCAGCACCGGACATAGCTACGAGCAGTACTTC. Amino acids: CASTGHSYEQYF.

This chain links TRBV6-6 with TRBJ1-1; TRBD1 agrees at 7 bases. This CDR3 comprises 15 residues. Unmatched junction bases numbered 6, after V lost 5 bases and J lost 0 bases. Germline-derived CDR1 and CDR2 are MNHNY and SVGAGI (reference sequence). CDR3 sequence: CASSIKTGMNTEAFF. CDR3 DNA: TGTGCCAGCAGTATTAAGACAGGGATGAACACTGAAGCTTTCTTT.

The V gene is TRBV10-3, the J gene TRBJ2-3; TRBD1 matches at 12 bases. Germline CDR1 is ENHRY and CDR2 is SYGVKD. The CDR3 covers 15 residues. J was trimmed by 5 bases and V by 10 bases; bases with no gene match: 10. The DNA for the CDR3 is TGTGCCACCTCCCCGGGGACAGGGGGCTTAGATACGCAGTATTTT. The encoded protein is CATSPGTGGLDTQYF.

The V and J genes are TRBV5-6 and TRBJ2-7; TRBD2 matches at 11 bases. The CDR3 contains 14 residues. Unmatched junction bases numbered 2, after V lost 4 bases and J lost 2 bases. From germline, CDR1 is SGHDT and CDR2 YYEEEE. Here the CDR3 reads CASSGTSGAYEQYF. The CDR3 nucleotides are TGTGCCAGCAGCGGGACTAGCGGAGCCTACGAGCAGTACTTC.

This sequence joins TRBV21-1 and TRBJ1-2. TRBV21-1 is a pseudogene segment. The CDR3 extends over 14 amino acids. This chain's CDR3 is CAISRVRTNYGYTF. The CDR3 DNA follows: TGTGCCATCTCACGGGTCCGTACCAACTATGGCTACACCTTC.

The chain uses TRBV25-1 and TRBJ2-2; TRBD1 matches 11 bases. The CDR3 runs 16 residues. CDR1 and CDR2 (germline): MGHDK, SYGVNS. V was pared by 4 bases and J by 3 bases, with 4 bases of the junction left unmatched. The CDR3 sequence: CASSARDRGYTGELFF. The CDR3 nucleotides read TGTGCCAGCAGTGCTCGGGACAGGGGGTACACCGGGGAGCTGTTTTTT.

The chain uses TRBV2 and TRBJ2-1; a weak D match, TRBD2 (6 bases). Deletions cut 10 bases from V and 15 bases from J, with 22 bases between. Per germline, CDR1 SNHLY and CDR2 FYNNEI. CDR3 length: 12 amino acids. CDR3 sequence: CATSTPSALWFF. The CDR3 coding sequence is TGTGCCACTTCTACCCCTAGCGCCCTGTGGTTCTTC.

The chain uses TRBV18 and TRBJ2-7; 7 nucleotides line up with TRBD2. The CDR3 has 13 amino acids. The V gene's germline CDR1 is KGHSH and CDR2 LQKENI. Trimming cost V 4 bases and J 6 bases; bases outside gene matches: 6. DNA of the CDR3: TGTGCCAGCTCACGACCCGGGACTACCGAGCAGTACTTC. Its protein is CASSRPGTTEQYF.

The V and J genes are TRBV28 and TRBJ1-1; no clear D gene. V lost 6 bases, J lost 5 bases, and 22 bases lay in between. Germline V gene data show CDR1 as MDHEN and CDR2 as SYDVKM. The CDR3 spans 16 residues. In DNA form, the CDR3 reads TGTGCCAGCAGCCTGCGGGCCAGCCCGGGGAGGACTGAAGCTTTCTTT. Its translation: CASSLRASPGRTEAFF. The entire variable domain, with the rest obtained from reference TRBV28 and TRBJ1-1, is as follows: DVKVTQSSRYLVKRTGEKVFLECVQDMDHENMFWYRQDPGLGLRLIYFSYDVKMKEKGDIPEGYSVSREKKERFSLILESASTNQTSMYLCASSLRASPGRTEAFFGQGTRLTVV.

V is TRBV2 and J is TRBJ2-1, with D maybe TRBD1 (5 bases). Looked up from germline, CDR1 is SNHLY and CDR2 is FYNNEI. The CDR3 is 11 amino acids. V lost 7 bases to trimming and J lost 4 bases, with 5 bases between them. The CDR3 protein is CASKGYNEQFF. For the CDR3, the DNA is TGTGCCAGCAAGGGGTACAATGAGCAGTTCTTC.

The chain links TRBV6-4 to TRBJ1-6, with a tentative D call TRBD1 (5 bases). Germline CDR1 is MRHNA and CDR2 is SNTAGT. Trimming pared 11 bases from V and 6 bases from J, leaving 14 bases between. CDR3 length: 13 residues. This CDR3 reads CASRAGFNSPLHF. For the CDR3, the DNA is TGTGCCTCCCGGGCAGGGTTTAATTCACCCCTCCACTTT.

CDR3 protein: CASRRQGLYGYTF. CDR3 in DNA: TGTGCCAGCAGGAGACAGGGATTATATGGCTACACCTTC. V and J are TRBV28 and TRBJ1-2, with 7 bases identical to TRBD1. Trimming cost V 6 bases and J 5 bases; bases outside gene matches: 6. This CDR3 has 13 residues. Germline CDR1 is MDHEN and CDR2 is SYDVKM.

This sequence joins TRBV28 and TRBJ1-1, with D hard to call. Between the trimmed V and J ends, which lost 3 bases and 8 bases, there was a span of 7 bases. The CDR3 contains 11 residues. Germline loops: CDR1 MDHEN, CDR2 SYDVKM. The CDR3 coding sequence is TGTGCCAGCAGTTTTCCGGGGGAAGCTTTCTTT. Amino acid sequence: CASSFPGEAFF.

This chain uses TRBV28 with TRBJ1-1, with 7 bases that match TRBD1. The CDR3 contains 16 residues. The V and J ends lost 2 bases and 1 base, in that order; junction bases with no gene match: 7. The germline V gene encodes CDR1 MDHEN and CDR2 SYDVKM. CDR3 amino acids: CASSLRPGGKNTEAFF. The CDR3 DNA reads TGTGCCAGCAGTTTACGCCCAGGGGGAAAGAACACTGAAGCTTTCTTT.

V gene TRBV24-1 combines with J gene TRBJ2-1, with 7 bases lining up with TRBD1. The CDR3 length is 16 residues. The junction had 13 bases not matched to a gene; V was cut back by 4 bases and J by 8 bases. The germline V gene has CDR1 KGHDR and CDR2 SFDVKD. In nucleotides, the CDR3 is TGTGCCACCAGTGACCCCGGGACAGTGAAGCCCCATGAGCAGTTCTTC. Its protein product is CATSDPGTVKPHEQFF.

The V and J genes are TRBV15 and TRBJ1-2; TRBD1 agrees at 10 bases. Germline CDR1 LNHNV, CDR2 YYDKDF (reference sequence). CDR3 length: 15 residues. Trimming cost V 2 bases and J 6 bases; bases outside gene matches: 6. The CDR3 DNA follows: TGTGCCACCAGCAGACCCGGGACAGGGGTTAATGGCTACACCTTC. Amino acid sequence: CATSRPGTGVNGYTF.

This sequence joins TRBV7-6 and TRBJ2-1, with 9 nucleotides matching TRBD1. In germline, CDR1 is SGHVS, CDR2 FNYEAQ. The V gene end was trimmed by 4 bases and the J gene end by 3 bases; junction bases not matched to a gene: 7. The CDR3 contains 16 residues. The CDR3 DNA reads as TGTGCCAGCAGCTATGGTGTGGGACAGGGCTACAATGAGCAGTTCTTC. Translating gives CASSYGVGQGYNEQFF. Supplemented by reference TRBV7-6 and TRBJ2-1, the full variable domain reads GAGVSQSPRYKVTKRGQDVALRCDPISGHVSLYWYRQALGQGPEFLTYFNYEAQQDKSGLPNDRFSAERPEGSISTLTIQRTEQRDSAMYRCASSYGVGQGYNEQFFGPGTRLTVL.

The chain combines TRBV7-8 with TRBJ2-7; 10 bases align to TRBD2. Trimming removed 5 bases from V and 3 bases from J; junction bases left unmatched: 7. This CDR3 is built from 15 residues. Looked up from germline, CDR1 is SGHVS and CDR2 is FQNEAQ. The CDR3 spells CASSPSGGAYYEQYV. In nucleotides, the CDR3 is TGTGCCAGCAGCCCGAGCGGGGGGGCCTACTACGAGCAGTACGTC.

This chain joins TRBV19 and TRBJ1-5; 7 positions agree with TRBD1. The junction had 12 bases not matched to a gene; V was cut back by 5 bases and J by 8 bases. CDR1 and CDR2 from the germline V gene are LNHDA and SQIVND (reference sequence). This CDR3 has 15 amino acids. This CDR3 reads CASSSRNRGSEPQHF. DNA for the CDR3: TGTGCCAGTAGTTCACGGAACAGGGGTAGTGAGCCCCAGCATTTT.

The chain joins TRBV19 to TRBJ2-1; 8 bases are shared with TRBD1. The V segment lost 1 base and the J segment 9 bases; nucleotides outside the gene matches: 14. Germline V gene sequence: CDR1 LNHDA, CDR2 SQIVND (reference sequence). The CDR3 is made up of 17 amino acids. This CDR3 reads CASSIGVGQGAQSEQFF. The CDR3 DNA reads as TGTGCCAGTAGTATAGGGGTGGGGCAGGGGGCTCAGAGTGAGCAGTTCTTC.

This sequence joins TRBV6-6 and TRBJ1-2, with 8 bases aligning to TRBD1. Germline V lookup: CDR1 MNHNY, CDR2 SVGAGI (reference sequence). Losses at the gene ends were 4 bases for V and 3 bases for J; bases not matched to a gene: 7. CDR3 length: 15 residues. CDR3 nucleotide sequence: TGTGCCAGCAGTTCCTCTACAGGGGGAGACTATGGCTACACCTTC. It is translated as CASSSSTGGDYGYTF.